This TCR beta chain originates from a study of blood T cell repertoires in COVID-19. About the study: Sources were T cells, B-cell-depleted T cells, or PBMCs; the material itself was cDNA or gDNA.

Generated by immunoSEQ multiplex PCR, the TCRdb table keeps only in-frame clones and is missing some. The data hold 350,000 to 400,000 clones, with less than 90% observed a single time. This clone turned up a few times. With 3 bases clipped from V and 2 bases from J, the junction kept 9 bases outside the gene matches. The V gene's germline CDR1 is LNHDA and CDR2 SQIVND (reference sequence). This CDR3 has 16 residues. The sequence was obtained from a woman aged 30 to 39 who had recovered from COVID-19. The chain combines TRBV19 with TRBJ2-7; the match to TRBD1 covers 8 bases. The sample comprised PBMCs or T cells enriched from blood (not recorded which). CDR3 bases: TGTGCCAGTAGTATCCGGACCGGGACAGGAACCTACGAGCAGTACTTC. Its protein product is CASSIRTGTGTYEQYF.